Below, 26 T cell receptor beta chains from the same sample are listed, as sequenced in a study of cytomegalovirus exposure and HLA in healthy donors. The PCR was carried out with 60 Vbeta primers and 13 Jbeta primers. Data came from immunoSEQ multiplex PCR; TCRdb stores just in-frame clones and leaves some out. The repertoire includes 150,000 to 200,000 clones, around 77% of them detected once, and around 1% sits in the top ten. Input material: PBMCs. These TCRs come from a woman in her 40s in good health and CMV-seronegative.

This clone was detected only a few times. The chain carries TRBV30 and TRBJ2-7; D might be TRBD1 (6 bases). CDR3 length equals 15 residues. The germline V gene encodes CDR1 GTSNPN and CDR2 SVGIG (reference sequence). Trimming removed 4 bases at V and 9 bases at J, with 25 bases between. CDR3 sequence (DNA): TGTGCCTGGACTGGGAGAGGGGGTACGTCGTCCGTGCAGTACTTC. Translated, it gives CAWTGRGGTSSVQYF.

This clone was seen a handful of times. The chain links TRBV6-5 to TRBJ2-7, with D possibly being TRBD2 (6 bases). Looked up from germline, CDR1 is MNHEY and CDR2 is SVGAGI. The CDR3 consists of 14 residues. V lost 4 bases to trimming and J lost 5 bases, with 15 bases between them. This CDR3 reads CASSSTGSHDEQYF. CDR3 nucleotide sequence: TGTGCCAGCAGTTCCACCGGGAGTCACGACGAGCAGTACTTC.

The chain combines TRBV19 with TRBJ2-4, with D maybe TRBD1 (6 bases). The V gene's germline CDR1 is LNHDA and CDR2 SQIVND (reference sequence). The germline V and J ends were trimmed by 5 bases and 9 bases, with 17 bases remaining between them. CDR3 length: 14 residues. DNA of the CDR3: TGTGCCAGTAGTTCTAACAGGGACGCGGGCATTCAGTACTTC. Amino acids: CASSSNRDAGIQYF. The full variable domain, in which reference TRBV19 and TRBJ2-4 provide the parts outside the CDR3, is DGGITQSPKYLFRKEGQNVTLSCEQNLNHDAMYWYRQDPGQGLRLIYYSQIVNDFQKGDIAEGYSVSREKKESFPLTVTSAQKNPTAFYLCASSSNRDAGIQYFGAGTRLSVL.

This chain joins TRBV6-1 and TRBJ2-7; TRBD2 matches 9 bases. V dropped 1 base and J dropped 3; count of bases not matched to a gene: 4. This CDR3 comprises 15 residues. Per the germline V gene, CDR1 is MNHNS and CDR2 is SASEGT. The CDR3 DNA reads as TGTGCCAGCAGTGAAGGACTAGCGGACTTCTACGAGCAGTACTTC. Protein sequence: CASSEGLADFYEQYF.

The chain has TRBV30 and TRBJ2-7, with D perhaps matching TRBD2 (5 bases). Deletions cut 0 bases from V and 9 bases from J, with 18 bases between. The germline V gene has CDR1 GTSNPN and CDR2 SVGIG (reference sequence). This CDR3 has 14 residues. The CDR3 bases are TGTGCCTGGAGTGTACCCCGACTACGAGATGGGCAGTACTTC. Translated, it gives CAWSVPRLRDGQYF.

The chain carries TRBV30 and TRBJ1-1, with D possibly matching TRBD1 (5 bases). The CDR3 runs to 12 residues. The V end was cut by 2 bases, the J end by 3 bases, with 7 bases between. The V gene's germline CDR1 is GTSNPN and CDR2 SVGIG (reference sequence). The CDR3 DNA reads as TGTGCCTGGAGTAGGACACACACTGAAGCTTTCTTT. Protein product: CAWSRTHTEAFF.

This chain links TRBV7-9 with TRBJ2-7; possible D gene TRBD1, 6 bases. The CDR3 is made up of 14 amino acids. V gave up 4 bases and J gave up 2 bases, with 12 bases separating them. Germline values: CDR1 SEHNR, CDR2 FQNEAQ (reference sequence). Here the CDR3 reads CASSWDKGAYEQYF. The CDR3 region has the DNA TGTGCCAGCAGCTGGGACAAAGGGGCCTACGAGCAGTACTTC.

The genes are TRBV28 and TRBJ2-1; D remains ambiguous. The CDR3 is 13 amino acids. Germline V gene lookup returns CDR1 MDHEN and CDR2 SYDVKM. V was trimmed by 1 base and J by 7 bases, leaving 8 bases between them. CDR3 amino acids: CASSLSVRNEQFF. The CDR3 DNA reads TGTGCCAGCAGTTTATCGGTCCGAAATGAGCAGTTCTTC.

As for this clone: One end of the junction does not line up with germline, which may come from a read error. The J gene is TRBJ2-5, the V gene TRBV6-5; the D gene is possibly TRBD2 (6 bases). CDR1 is MNHEY and CDR2 is SVGAGI in the germline V gene. The CDR3 is made up of 13 amino acids. Here the CDR3 reads CASSSPVSWGENF. The CDR3 DNA is TGTGCCAGCAGTTCCCCGGTTTCGTGGGGGGAAAACTTC.

The chain combines TRBV27 with TRBJ2-7; 7 nucleotides align to TRBD2. Germline V gene lookup returns CDR1 MNHEY and CDR2 SMNVEV (reference sequence). The ends lost 3 bases at V and 6 bases at J; junction bases unmatched: 5. This CDR3 is built from 13 residues. Written as DNA, the CDR3 is TGTGCCAGCAGTTTTGGTGGGGGGGGCGAGCAGTACTTC. It yields the protein CASSFGGGGEQYF.

This chain joins TRBV30 and TRBJ1-2, with D maybe TRBD1 (5 bases). V lost 5 bases and J lost 2, with 12 bases in between. Germline lookup yields CDR1 GTSNPN and CDR2 SVGIG (reference sequence). The CDR3 contains 13 residues. The CDR3 DNA is TGTGCCTGGGACCTCTCAGGGAACTATGGCTACACCTTC. Residues: CAWDLSGNYGYTF.

CDR3 protein: CASSLLAGVNEQFF. The CDR3 nucleotides are TGCGCCAGCAGCTTACTAGCGGGAGTTAACGAGCAGTTCTTC. The chain joins TRBV5-1 to TRBJ2-1, with 11 bases lining up with TRBD2. There are 14 residues in the CDR3. The trim removed 2 bases at V and 10 bases at J, leaving 5 bases unmatched. Germline assignment: CDR1 SGHRS and CDR2 YFSETQ.

This clone was picked up a small number of times. V gene TRBV7-3 combines with J gene TRBJ2-7, with TRBD1 matching 7 bases. This CDR3 has 14 residues. Germline CDR1 is SGHTA and CDR2 is FQGTGA. The V and J ends lost 5 bases and 3 bases, in that order; junction bases with no gene match: 7. The chain's CDR3 is CASSPRQGSYEQYF. The CDR3, as DNA: TGTGCCAGCAGCCCCCGACAGGGTAGCTACGAGCAGTACTTC.

The chain is built from TRBV27 and TRBJ2-3; D remains unclear. Germline CDR1 is MNHEY and CDR2 is SMNVEV (reference sequence). With 6 bases removed from V and 1 base from J, the gap between germline ends came to 8 bases. The CDR3 spans 13 residues. CDR3 in DNA: TGTGCCAGCAGCCTTTCCCGCACAGATACGCAGTATTTT. It encodes CASSLSRTDTQYF.

This chain links TRBV29-1 with TRBJ2-7; the match to TRBD1 covers 7 bases. Trimming took 2 bases from V and 4 from J; bases not matched to a gene: 2. The CDR3 is 12 residues long. Germline CDR1 SQVTM, CDR2 ANQGSEA. The CDR3, as DNA: TGCAGCGTTGAAACAGGGGAGTACGAGCAGTACTTC. Amino acid sequence: CSVETGEYEQYF.

This clone occurred a few times. The V gene is TRBV6-1, the J gene TRBJ1-1; D is perhaps TRBD1 (5 bases). This CDR3 is built from 13 residues. V lost 2 bases to trimming and J lost 4 bases, with 8 bases between them. The V gene's germline CDR1 is MNHNS and CDR2 SASEGT. DNA for the CDR3: TGTGCCAGCAGTGAACAGGGAAGCACTGAAGCTTTCTTT. Amino acids: CASSEQGSTEAFF.

The chain is built from TRBV5-1 and TRBJ1-1; weak D call: TRBD1 (5 bases). CDR1 and CDR2 from the germline V gene are SGHRS and YFSETQ. This CDR3 region has 17 residues. V dropped 3 bases and J dropped 1 base, with 19 bases sitting between them. CDR3 sequence: CASSSSISTDPNTEAFF. The CDR3 DNA follows: TGCGCCAGCAGCTCTAGTATTTCGACAGACCCGAACACTGAAGCTTTCTTT.

This sequence joins TRBV6-1 and TRBJ2-4; 7 bases are shared with TRBD1. V was pared by 3 bases and J by 9 bases, with 11 bases of the junction left unmatched. CDR1 is MNHNS and CDR2 is SASEGT in the germline V gene. The CDR3 is 15 residues long. This CDR3 is CASSDGPQTGSIQYF. CDR3 in DNA: TGTGCCAGCAGTGACGGCCCGCAGACAGGGAGCATTCAGTACTTC.

V and J are TRBV9 and TRBJ2-7, with TRBD1 matching 7 bases. Germline-derived CDR1 and CDR2 are SGDLS and YYNGEE. Trimming at V came to 4 bases and at J to 3 bases, leaving 7 bases not matched to a gene. The length of the CDR3 is 14 residues. For the CDR3, the DNA is TGTGCCAGCAGCCCTCGGACAGGCTACTACGAGCAGTACTTC. Residues: CASSPRTGYYEQYF.

V is TRBV9 and J is TRBJ2-5; perhaps TRBD1 as D (6 bases). The CDR3 contains 15 residues. Germline values: CDR1 SGDLS, CDR2 YYNGEE. V lost 6 bases to trimming and J lost 3 bases, with 18 bases between them. CDR3 loop: CASTISGGAEETQYF. For the CDR3, the DNA is TGTGCCAGCACCATCAGTGGGGGCGCGGAAGAGACCCAGTACTTC.

The chain has TRBV12-5 and TRBJ2-3, with 13 bases fitting TRBD2. The CDR3 is 15 amino acids. With V trimmed by 0 bases and J by 9 bases, 3 bases remained unmatched. CDR1 and CDR2 (germline): LGHNT, FRNRAP. The CDR3 DNA is TGTGCTAGTGGTTTGGTCCCGACTAGCGGGAGGACGCAGTATTTT. Translating gives CASGLVPTSGRTQYF.

The chain recombines TRBV2 with TRBJ1-2, with D uncertain. The germline CDR1 and CDR2 sequences are SNHLY and FYNNEI. The V and J ends lost 1 base and 10 bases respectively, with 7 bases between them. The CDR3 runs to 11 residues. CDR3 nucleotides: TGTGCCAGCAGTGAAGGCAGTATCTACACCTTC. It codes for CASSEGSIYTF.

In its sample, this clone was seen once. V and J are TRBV19 and TRBJ2-3; D might be TRBD2 (6 bases). V lost 5 bases to trimming and J lost 6 bases, with 15 bases between them. Per the germline V gene, CDR1 is LNHDA and CDR2 is SQIVND (reference sequence). The CDR3 length is 14 residues. The chain's CDR3 is CASSWRDPRDTQYF. CDR3 in DNA: TGTGCCAGTAGTTGGCGGGACCCACGGGATACGCAGTATTTT.

This rearrangement joins TRBV2 to TRBJ2-2, with a weak D call TRBD2 (5 bases). The V end was cut by 4 bases, the J end by 1 base, with 7 bases between. CDR3 length: 14 amino acids. Germline V CDR1 and CDR2: SNHLY, FYNNEI. CDR3 residues: CASSVGRNTGELFF. The DNA of the CDR3 is TGTGCCAGCAGTGTGGGGAGGAACACCGGGGAGCTGTTTTTT. Together with reference TRBV2 and TRBJ2-2, the CDR3 gives the full variable domain: EPEVTQTPSHQVTQMGQEVILRCVPISNHLYFYWYRQILGQKVEFLVSFYNNEISEKSEIFDDQFSVERPDGSNFTLKIRSTKLEDSAMYFCASSVGRNTGELFFGEGSRLTVL.

The chain employs TRBV28 and TRBJ1-4; no firm D call. V gave up 6 bases and J gave up 7 bases, with 9 bases separating them. Germline V CDR1 and CDR2: MDHEN, SYDVKM. The CDR3 extends over 12 amino acids. This CDR3 is CASSRGSEKLFF. The CDR3 DNA is TGTGCCAGCAGCAGAGGGAGTGAAAAACTGTTTTTT.

The CDR3 loop reads CASSPNRVGTEAFF. CDR3 sequence (DNA): TGTGCCAGCAGTCCCAACAGGGTTGGCACTGAAGCTTTCTTT. V usage is TRBV27 and J usage is TRBJ1-1, with TRBD1 as a possible D gene (6 bases). Between the trimmed V and J ends, which lost 5 bases and 4 bases, there was a span of 14 bases. CDR1 and CDR2 (germline): MNHEY, SMNVEV (reference sequence). CDR3 size: 14 residues.